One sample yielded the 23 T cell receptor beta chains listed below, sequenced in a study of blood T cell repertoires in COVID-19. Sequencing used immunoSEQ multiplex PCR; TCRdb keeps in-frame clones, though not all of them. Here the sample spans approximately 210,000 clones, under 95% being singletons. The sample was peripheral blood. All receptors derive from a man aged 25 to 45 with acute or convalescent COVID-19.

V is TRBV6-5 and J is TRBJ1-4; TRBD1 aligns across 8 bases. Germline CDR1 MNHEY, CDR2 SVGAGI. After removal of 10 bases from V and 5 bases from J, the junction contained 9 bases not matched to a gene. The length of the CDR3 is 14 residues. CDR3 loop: CAIDDRGSNEKLFF. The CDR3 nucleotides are TGTGCCATCGATGACAGGGGTAGCAATGAAAAACTGTTTTTT.

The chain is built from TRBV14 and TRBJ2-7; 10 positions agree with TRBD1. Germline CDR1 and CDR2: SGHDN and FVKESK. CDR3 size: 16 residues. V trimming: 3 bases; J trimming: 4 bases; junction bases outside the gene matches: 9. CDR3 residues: CASSHSRDRGIYEQYF. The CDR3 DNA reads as TGTGCCAGCAGCCACTCTCGGGACAGGGGCATATACGAGCAGTACTTC.

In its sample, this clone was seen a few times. CDR3 bases: TGTGCCAGCAGTTACGGGCGGGGGACCGGGGAGCTGTTTTTT. It encodes CASSYGRGTGELFF. V and J are TRBV6-6 and TRBJ2-2, with 7 bases aligning to TRBD2. Germline V gene sequence: CDR1 MNHNY, CDR2 SVGAGI (reference sequence). V trimming: 2 bases; J trimming: 5 bases; junction bases outside the gene matches: 2. The CDR3 has 14 amino acids.

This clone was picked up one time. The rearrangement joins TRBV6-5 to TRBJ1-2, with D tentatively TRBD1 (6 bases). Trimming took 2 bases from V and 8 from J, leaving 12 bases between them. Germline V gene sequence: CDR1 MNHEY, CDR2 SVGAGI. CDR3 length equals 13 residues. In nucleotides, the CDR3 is TGTGCCAGCAGTTACCAGGGACACAGGGGCTACACCTTC. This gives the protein CASSYQGHRGYTF.

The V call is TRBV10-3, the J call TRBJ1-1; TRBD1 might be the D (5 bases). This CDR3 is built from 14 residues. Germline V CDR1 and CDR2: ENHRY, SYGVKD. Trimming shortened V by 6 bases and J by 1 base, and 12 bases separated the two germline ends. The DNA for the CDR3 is TGTGCCATCAGGTTGGAACAGGCGAACACTGAAGCTTTCTTT. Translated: CAIRLEQANTEAFF.

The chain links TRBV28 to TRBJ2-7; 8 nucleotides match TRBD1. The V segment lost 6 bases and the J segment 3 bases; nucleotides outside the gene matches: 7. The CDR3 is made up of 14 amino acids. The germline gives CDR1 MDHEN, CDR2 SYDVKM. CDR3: CASSLPGQVYEQYF. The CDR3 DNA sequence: TGTGCCAGCAGCCTCCCGGGACAGGTCTACGAGCAGTACTTC.

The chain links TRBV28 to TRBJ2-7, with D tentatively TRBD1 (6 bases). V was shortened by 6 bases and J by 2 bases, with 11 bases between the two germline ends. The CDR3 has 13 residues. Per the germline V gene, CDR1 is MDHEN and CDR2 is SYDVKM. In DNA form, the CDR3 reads TGTGCCAGCAGGAAGGGGGTTGCCTACGAGCAGTACTTC. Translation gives CASRKGVAYEQYF.

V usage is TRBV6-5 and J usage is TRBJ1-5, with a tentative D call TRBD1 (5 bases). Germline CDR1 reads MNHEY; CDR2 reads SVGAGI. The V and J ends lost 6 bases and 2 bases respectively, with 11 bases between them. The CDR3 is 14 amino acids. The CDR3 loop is CASSRGRGNQPQHF. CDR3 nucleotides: TGTGCCAGCAGCCGCGGCAGGGGCAATCAGCCCCAGCATTTT.

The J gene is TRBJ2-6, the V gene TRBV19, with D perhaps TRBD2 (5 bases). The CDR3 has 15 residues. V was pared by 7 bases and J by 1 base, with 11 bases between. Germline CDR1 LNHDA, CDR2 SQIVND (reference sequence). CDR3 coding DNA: TGTGCCAGTATCCCTCGGGGATCTGGGGCCAACGTCCTGACTTTC. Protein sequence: CASIPRGSGANVLTF. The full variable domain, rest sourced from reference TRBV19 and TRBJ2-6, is DGGITQSPKYLFRKEGQNVTLSCEQNLNHDAMYWYRQDPGQGLRLIYYSQIVNDFQKGDIAEGYSVSREKKESFPLTVTSAQKNPTAFYLCASIPRGSGANVLTFGAGSRLTVL.

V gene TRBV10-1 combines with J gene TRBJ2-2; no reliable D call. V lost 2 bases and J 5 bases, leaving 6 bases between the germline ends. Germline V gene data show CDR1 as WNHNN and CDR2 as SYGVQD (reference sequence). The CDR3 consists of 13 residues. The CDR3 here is CASSEDGTGELFF. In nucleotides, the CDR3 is TGCGCCAGCAGTGAGGACGGGACCGGGGAGCTGTTTTTT.

The CDR3 loop reads CASSPRGQGSGGAYEQYF. CDR3 nucleotides: TGTGCCAGCAGCCCCCGGGGACAGGGGAGTGGAGGGGCCTACGAGCAGTACTTC. The chain employs TRBV7-9 and TRBJ2-7; 10 nucleotides agree with TRBD1. This CDR3 is built from 18 residues. V gave up 5 bases and J gave up 2 bases; unmatched junction bases: 15. From germline, CDR1 is SEHNR and CDR2 FQNEAQ (reference sequence).

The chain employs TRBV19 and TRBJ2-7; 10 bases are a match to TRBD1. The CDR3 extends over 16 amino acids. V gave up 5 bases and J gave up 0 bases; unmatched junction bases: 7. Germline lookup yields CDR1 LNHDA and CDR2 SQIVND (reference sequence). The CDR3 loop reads CASSGLRDRGSYEQYF. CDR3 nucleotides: TGTGCCAGTAGTGGACTCCGGGACAGGGGCTCCTACGAGCAGTACTTC.

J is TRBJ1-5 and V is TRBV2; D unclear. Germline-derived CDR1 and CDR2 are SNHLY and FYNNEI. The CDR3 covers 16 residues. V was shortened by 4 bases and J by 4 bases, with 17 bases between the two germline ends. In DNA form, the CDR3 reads TGTGCCAGCAGTGTAAGGGAGGTTATAGGGAATCAGCCCCAGCATTTT. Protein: CASSVREVIGNQPQHF.

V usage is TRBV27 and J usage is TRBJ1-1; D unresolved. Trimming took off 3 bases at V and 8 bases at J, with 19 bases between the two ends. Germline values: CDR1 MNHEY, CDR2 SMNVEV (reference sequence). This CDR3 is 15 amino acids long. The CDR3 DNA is TGTGCCAGCAGTTTCTTGCCCGGACTCTACCCCGAAGCTTTCTTT. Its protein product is CASSFLPGLYPEAFF.

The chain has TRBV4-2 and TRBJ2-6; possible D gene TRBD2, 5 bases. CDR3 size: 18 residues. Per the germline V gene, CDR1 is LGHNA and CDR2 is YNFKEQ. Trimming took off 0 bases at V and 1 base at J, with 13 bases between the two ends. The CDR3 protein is CASSQETAAESGANVLTF. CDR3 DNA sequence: TGTGCCAGCAGCCAAGAAACAGCGGCAGAATCTGGGGCCAACGTCCTGACTTTC.

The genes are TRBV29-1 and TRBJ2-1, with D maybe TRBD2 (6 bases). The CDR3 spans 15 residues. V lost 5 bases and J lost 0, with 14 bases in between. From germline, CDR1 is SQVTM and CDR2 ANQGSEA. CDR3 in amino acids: CSVKVGGVSYNEQFF. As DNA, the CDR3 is TGCAGCGTTAAAGTGGGGGGAGTCTCCTACAATGAGCAGTTCTTC.

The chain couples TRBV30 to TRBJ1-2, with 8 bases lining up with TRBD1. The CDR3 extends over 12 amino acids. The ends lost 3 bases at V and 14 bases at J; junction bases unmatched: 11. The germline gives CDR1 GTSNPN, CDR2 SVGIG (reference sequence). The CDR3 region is CAWRMKGQVQTF. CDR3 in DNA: TGTGCCTGGAGGATGAAGGGACAGGTCCAAACCTTC.

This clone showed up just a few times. CDR3 in amino acids: CASSLAVLVNEQFF. In nucleotides, the CDR3 is TGTGCCAGCAGCTTAGCGGTACTAGTTAATGAGCAGTTCTTC. The chain recombines TRBV7-2 with TRBJ2-1; a possible D gene is TRBD2 (5 bases). Trimming pared 0 bases from V and 7 bases from J, leaving 10 bases between. Germline CDR1 SGHTA, CDR2 FQGNSA. The CDR3 covers 14 residues.

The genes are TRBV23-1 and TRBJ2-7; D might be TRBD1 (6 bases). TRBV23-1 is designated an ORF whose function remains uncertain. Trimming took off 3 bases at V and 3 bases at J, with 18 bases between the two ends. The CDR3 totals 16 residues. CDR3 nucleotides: TGCGCCAGCAGTCAGCCTCGACAGGCGACGTTCTACGAGCAGTACTTC. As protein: CASSQPRQATFYEQYF.

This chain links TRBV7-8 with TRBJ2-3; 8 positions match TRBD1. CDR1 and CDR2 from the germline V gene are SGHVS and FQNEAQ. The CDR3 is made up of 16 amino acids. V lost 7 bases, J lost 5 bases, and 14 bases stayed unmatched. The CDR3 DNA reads TGTGCCAGCACCCCTGGGGGCAGGGGGCAGGAAGATACGCAGTATTTT. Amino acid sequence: CASTPGGRGQEDTQYF.

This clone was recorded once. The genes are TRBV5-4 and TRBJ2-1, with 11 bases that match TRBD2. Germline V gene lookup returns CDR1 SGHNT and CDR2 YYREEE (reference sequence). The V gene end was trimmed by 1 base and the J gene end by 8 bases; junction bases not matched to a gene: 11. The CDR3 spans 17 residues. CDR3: CASSLRASGGRRDEQFF. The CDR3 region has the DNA TGTGCCAGCAGCTTGAGGGCTAGCGGGGGGAGGAGGGATGAGCAGTTCTTC.

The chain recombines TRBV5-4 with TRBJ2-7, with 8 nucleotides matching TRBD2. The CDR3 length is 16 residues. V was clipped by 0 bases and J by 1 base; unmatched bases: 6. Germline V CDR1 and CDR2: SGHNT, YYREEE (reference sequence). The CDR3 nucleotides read TGTGCCAGCAGCTTGGCACTAGCGGAAAAGTCCTACGAGCAGTACTTC. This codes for CASSLALAEKSYEQYF.

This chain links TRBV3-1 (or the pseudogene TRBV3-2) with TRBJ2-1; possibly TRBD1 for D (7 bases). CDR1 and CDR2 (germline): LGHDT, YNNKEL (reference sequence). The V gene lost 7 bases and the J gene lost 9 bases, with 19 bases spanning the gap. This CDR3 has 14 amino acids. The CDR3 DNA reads TGTGCCAGCACCAATAGACAGGGAGGCGGTGAGCAGTTCTTC. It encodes CASTNRQGGGEQFF.